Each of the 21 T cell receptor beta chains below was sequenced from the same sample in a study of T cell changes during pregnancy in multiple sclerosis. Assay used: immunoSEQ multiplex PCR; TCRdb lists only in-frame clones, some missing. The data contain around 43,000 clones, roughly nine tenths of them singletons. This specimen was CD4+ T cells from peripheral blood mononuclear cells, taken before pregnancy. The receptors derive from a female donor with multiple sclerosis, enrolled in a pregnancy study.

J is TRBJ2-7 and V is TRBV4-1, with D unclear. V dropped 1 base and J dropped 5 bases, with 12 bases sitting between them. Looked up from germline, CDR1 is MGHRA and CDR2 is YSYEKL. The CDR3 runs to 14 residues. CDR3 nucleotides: TGCGCCAGCAGCCAAGGGAACAGCTTTCACGAGCAGTACTTC. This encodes CASSQGNSFHEQYF.

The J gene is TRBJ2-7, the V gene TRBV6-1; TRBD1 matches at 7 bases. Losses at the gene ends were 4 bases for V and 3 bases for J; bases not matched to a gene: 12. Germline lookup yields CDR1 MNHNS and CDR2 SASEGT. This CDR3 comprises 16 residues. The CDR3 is CASSVSTGSRYYEQYF. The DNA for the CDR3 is TGTGCCAGCAGTGTCTCGACAGGGAGTAGGTACTACGAGCAGTACTTC.

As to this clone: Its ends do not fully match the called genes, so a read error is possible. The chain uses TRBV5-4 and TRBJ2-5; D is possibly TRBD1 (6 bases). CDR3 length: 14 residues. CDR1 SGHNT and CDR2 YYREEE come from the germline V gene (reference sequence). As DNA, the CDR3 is TGTGCCAGCAGCCAACAGGGAACCCTCCAATCCGGGGACTTC. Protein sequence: CASSQQGTLQSGDF.

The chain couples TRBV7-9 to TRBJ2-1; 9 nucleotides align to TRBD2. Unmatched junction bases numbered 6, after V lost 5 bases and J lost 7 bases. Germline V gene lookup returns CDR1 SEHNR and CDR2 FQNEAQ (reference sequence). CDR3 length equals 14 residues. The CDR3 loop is CASSRSGRRNEQFF. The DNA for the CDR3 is TGTGCCAGCAGCCGTAGCGGGAGAAGGAATGAGCAGTTCTTC.

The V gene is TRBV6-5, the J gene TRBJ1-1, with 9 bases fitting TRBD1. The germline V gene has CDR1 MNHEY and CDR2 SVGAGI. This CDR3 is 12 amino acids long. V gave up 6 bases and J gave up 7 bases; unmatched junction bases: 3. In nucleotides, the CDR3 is TGTGCCAGCAGAAAGGACAGGGGTGAAGCTTTCTTT. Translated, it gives CASRKDRGEAFF.

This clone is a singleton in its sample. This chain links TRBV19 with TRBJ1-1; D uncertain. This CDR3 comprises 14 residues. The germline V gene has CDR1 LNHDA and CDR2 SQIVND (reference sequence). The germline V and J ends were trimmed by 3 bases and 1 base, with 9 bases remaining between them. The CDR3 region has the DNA TGTGCCAGTAGTATTAAGGCGGGGAACACTGAAGCTTTCTTT. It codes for CASSIKAGNTEAFF.

CDR3 loop: CSVEGVGGRASESSYNEQFF. As DNA, the CDR3 is TGCAGCGTTGAAGGGGTAGGCGGGAGGGCCTCAGAGAGTTCCTACAATGAGCAGTTCTTC. The V and J genes are TRBV29-1 and TRBJ2-1; TRBD2 aligns across 9 bases. The CDR3 totals 20 residues. The germline V gene encodes CDR1 SQVTM and CDR2 ANQGSEA. The V gene end was trimmed by 1 base and the J gene end by 1 base; junction bases not matched to a gene: 17.

Here the CDR3 DNA reads TGTGCCAGCAGCCCACAGGCTGTGGCAGGGTCCGAGCAGTACTTC. Its translation: CASSPQAVAGSEQYF. The chain couples TRBV7-2 to TRBJ2-7; D may be TRBD1 (5 bases). This CDR3 is built from 15 residues. CDR1 is SGHTA and CDR2 is FQGNSA in the germline V gene. The V end was cut by 5 bases, the J end by 6 bases, with 20 bases between.

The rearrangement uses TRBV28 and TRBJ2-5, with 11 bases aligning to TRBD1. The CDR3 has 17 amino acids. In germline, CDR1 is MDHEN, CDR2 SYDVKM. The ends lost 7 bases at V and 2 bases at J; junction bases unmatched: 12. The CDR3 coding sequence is TGTGCCAGCACCCGACCGCTCAGGGACAGGGGGCAAGAGACCCAGTACTTC. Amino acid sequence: CASTRPLRDRGQETQYF.

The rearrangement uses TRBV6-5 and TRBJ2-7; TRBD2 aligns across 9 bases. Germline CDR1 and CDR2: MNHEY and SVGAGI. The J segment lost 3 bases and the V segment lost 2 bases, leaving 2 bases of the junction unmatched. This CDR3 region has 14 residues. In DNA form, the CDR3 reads TGTGCCAGCAGTTACGCGCGGGAGGGCTACGAGCAGTACTTC. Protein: CASSYAREGYEQYF.

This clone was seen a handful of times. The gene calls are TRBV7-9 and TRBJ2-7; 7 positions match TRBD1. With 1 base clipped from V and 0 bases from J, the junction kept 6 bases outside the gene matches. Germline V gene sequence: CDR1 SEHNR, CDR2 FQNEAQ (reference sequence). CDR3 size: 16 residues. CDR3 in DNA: TGTGCCAGCAGCTTAGTAGGGGGCCCGAACTCCTACGAGCAGTACTTC. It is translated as CASSLVGGPNSYEQYF.

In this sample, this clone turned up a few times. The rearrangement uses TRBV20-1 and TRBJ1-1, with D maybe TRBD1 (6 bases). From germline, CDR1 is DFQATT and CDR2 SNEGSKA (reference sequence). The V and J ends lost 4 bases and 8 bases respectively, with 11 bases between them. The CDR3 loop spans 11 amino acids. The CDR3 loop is CSANREGEAFF. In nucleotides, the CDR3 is TGCAGTGCTAACAGGGAAGGGGAAGCTTTCTTT.

The CDR3 here is CSAPGNGEQFF. CDR3 bases: TGCAGCGCCCCGGGTAACGGAGAGCAGTTCTTC. The chain carries TRBV29-1 and TRBJ2-1; D is unclear. Per the germline V gene, CDR1 is SQVTM and CDR2 is ANQGSEA. This CDR3 has 11 amino acids. V lost 7 bases and J lost 10, with 14 bases in between.

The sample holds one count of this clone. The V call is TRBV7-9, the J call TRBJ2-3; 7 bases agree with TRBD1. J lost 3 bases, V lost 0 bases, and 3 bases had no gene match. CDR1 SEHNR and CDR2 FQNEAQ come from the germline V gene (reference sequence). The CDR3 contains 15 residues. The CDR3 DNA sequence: TGTGCCAGCAGCTTAGCAGGGACAGCGACAGATACGCAGTATTTT. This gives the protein CASSLAGTATDTQYF.

The CDR3 region has the DNA TGTGCCAGCGGGACAGGGAGGGGCGAGCAGTACTTC. Protein product: CASGTGRGEQYF. The chain employs TRBV6-1 and TRBJ2-7, with 9 bases lining up with TRBD1. Germline CDR1 reads MNHNS; CDR2 reads SASEGT. The CDR3 totals 12 residues. Trimming cost V 8 bases and J 6 bases; bases outside gene matches: 5.

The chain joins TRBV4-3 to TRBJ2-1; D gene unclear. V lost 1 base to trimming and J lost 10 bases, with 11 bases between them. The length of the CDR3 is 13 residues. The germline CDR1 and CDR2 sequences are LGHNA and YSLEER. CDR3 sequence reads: CASSQVVEWEQFF. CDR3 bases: TGCGCCAGCAGCCAAGTTGTCGAGTGGGAGCAGTTCTTC.

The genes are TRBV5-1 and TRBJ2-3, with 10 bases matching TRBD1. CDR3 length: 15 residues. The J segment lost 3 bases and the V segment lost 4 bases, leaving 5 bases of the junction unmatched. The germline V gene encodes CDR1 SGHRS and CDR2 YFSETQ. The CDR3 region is CASSGVGQGTDTQYF. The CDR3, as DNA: TGCGCCAGCAGCGGAGTGGGACAGGGGACAGATACGCAGTATTTT.

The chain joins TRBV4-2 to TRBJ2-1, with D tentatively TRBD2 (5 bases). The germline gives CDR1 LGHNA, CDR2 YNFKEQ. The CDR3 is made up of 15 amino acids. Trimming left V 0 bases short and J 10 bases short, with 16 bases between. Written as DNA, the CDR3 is TGTGCCAGCAGCCAAGACCCCCGAGCGGAATTCGAGCAGTTCTTC. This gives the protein CASSQDPRAEFEQFF.

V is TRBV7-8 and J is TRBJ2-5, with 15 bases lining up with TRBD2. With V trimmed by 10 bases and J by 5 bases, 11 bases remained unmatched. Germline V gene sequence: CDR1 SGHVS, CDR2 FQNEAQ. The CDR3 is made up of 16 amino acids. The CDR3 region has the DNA TGTGCCACCGAAGGACTAGCGGGAGGGGCCTGGGAGACCCAGTACTTC. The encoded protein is CATEGLAGGAWETQYF.

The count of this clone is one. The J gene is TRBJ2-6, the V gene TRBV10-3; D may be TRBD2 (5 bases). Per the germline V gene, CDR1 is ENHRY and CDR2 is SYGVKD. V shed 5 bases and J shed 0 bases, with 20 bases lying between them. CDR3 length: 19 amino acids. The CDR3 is CAISRGRGLAASGANVLTF. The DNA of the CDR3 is TGTGCCATCAGTCGGGGTCGGGGATTGGCAGCCTCTGGGGCCAACGTCCTGACTTTC.

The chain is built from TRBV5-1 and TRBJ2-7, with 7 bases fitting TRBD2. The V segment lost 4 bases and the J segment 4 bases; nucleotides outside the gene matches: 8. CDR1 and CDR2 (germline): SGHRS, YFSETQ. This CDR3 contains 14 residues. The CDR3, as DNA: TGCGCCAGCAGCCGGACGGGGGGTGCGTACGAGCAGTACTTC. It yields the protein CASSRTGGAYEQYF.